This T cell receptor (beta chain) was identified during a study of cytomegalovirus exposure and HLA in healthy donors. The CDR3 loop spans 15 amino acids. From germline, CDR1 is SGHVS and CDR2 FQNEAQ. V lost 1 base to trimming and J lost 2 bases, with 11 bases between them. As to this clone: Its antigen is undetermined.

Findings and limits, study-wide: A highly shared variant cluster was judged a likely technical artifact.

This PCR relied on a set of 60 Vbeta primers and 13 Jbeta primers. The assay was immunoSEQ multiplex PCR, and TCRdb's table has in-frame clones only and misses some. Of under 150,000 clones in the sample, roughly 72% were seen once. The sequencing input was PBMCs. This chain uses TRBV7-8 with TRBJ2-5, with D possibly being TRBD2 (6 bases). The source is a woman aged 45-65 years in good health and CMV-seronegative. CDR3 in DNA: TGTGCCAGCAGCTTAGTCGGGGAGGTTCAAGAGACCCAGTACTTC. Translated, it gives CASSLVGEVQETQYF. Combining the CDR3 with reference TRBV7-8 and TRBJ2-5 gives the whole variable domain GAGVSQSPRYKVAKRGQDVALRCDPISGHVSLFWYQQALGQGPEFLTYFQNEAQLDKSGLPSDRFFAERPEGSVSTLKIQRTQQEDSAVYLCASSLVGEVQETQYFGPGTRLLVL.